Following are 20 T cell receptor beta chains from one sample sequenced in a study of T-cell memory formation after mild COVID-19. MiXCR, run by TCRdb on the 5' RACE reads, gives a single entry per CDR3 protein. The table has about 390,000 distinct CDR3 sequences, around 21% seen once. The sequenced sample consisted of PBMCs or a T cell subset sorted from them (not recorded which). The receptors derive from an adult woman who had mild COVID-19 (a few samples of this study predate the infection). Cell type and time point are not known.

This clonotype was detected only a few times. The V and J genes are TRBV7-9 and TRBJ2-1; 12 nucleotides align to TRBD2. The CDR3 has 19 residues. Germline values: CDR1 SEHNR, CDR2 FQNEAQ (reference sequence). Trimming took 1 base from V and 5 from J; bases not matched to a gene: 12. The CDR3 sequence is CASSLVATSGSSGNNEQFF. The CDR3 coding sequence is TGTGCCAGCAGCTTAGTCGCGACTAGCGGGAGTTCAGGGAACAATGAGCAGTTCTTC.

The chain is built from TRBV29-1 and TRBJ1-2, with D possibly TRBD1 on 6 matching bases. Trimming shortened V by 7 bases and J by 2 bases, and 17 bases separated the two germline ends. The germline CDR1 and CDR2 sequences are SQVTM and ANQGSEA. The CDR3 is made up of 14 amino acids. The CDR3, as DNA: TGCAGCGGAAACGGGGGCAGGGTGAACTATGGCTACACCTTC. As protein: CSGNGGRVNYGYTF.

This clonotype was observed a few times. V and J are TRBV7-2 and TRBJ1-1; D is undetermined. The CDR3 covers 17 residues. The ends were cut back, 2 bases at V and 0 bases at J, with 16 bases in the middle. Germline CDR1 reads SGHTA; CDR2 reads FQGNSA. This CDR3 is CASSLRARGSMNTEAFF. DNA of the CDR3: TGTGCCAGCAGCTTAAGGGCGAGAGGGAGTATGAACACTGAAGCTTTCTTT. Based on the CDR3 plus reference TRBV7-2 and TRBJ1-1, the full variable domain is GAGVSQSPSNKVTEKGKDVELRCDPISGHTALYWYRQSLGQGLEFLIYFQGNSAPDKSGLPSDRFSAERTGGSVSTLTIQRTQQEDSAVYLCASSLRARGSMNTEAFFGQGTRLTVV.

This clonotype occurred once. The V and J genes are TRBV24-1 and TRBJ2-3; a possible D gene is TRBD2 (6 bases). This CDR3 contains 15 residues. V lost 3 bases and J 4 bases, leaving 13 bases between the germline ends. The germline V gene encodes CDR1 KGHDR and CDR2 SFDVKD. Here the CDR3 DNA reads TGTGCCACCAGTGATGATCGGGGGACTTCAGATACGCAGTATTTT. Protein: CATSDDRGTSDTQYF.

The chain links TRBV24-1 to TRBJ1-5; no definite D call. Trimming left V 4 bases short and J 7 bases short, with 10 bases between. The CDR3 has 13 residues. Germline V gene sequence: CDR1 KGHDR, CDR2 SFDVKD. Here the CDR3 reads CATSDRYWQPQHF. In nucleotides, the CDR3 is TGTGCCACCAGTGACCGGTACTGGCAGCCCCAGCATTTT.

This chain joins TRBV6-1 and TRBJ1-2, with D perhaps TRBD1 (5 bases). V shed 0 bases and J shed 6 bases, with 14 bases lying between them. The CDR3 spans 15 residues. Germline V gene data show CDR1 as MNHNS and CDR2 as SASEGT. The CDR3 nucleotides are TGTGCCAGCAGTGAAGCGTGGGGCCCTTCAAATGGCTACACCTTC. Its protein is CASSEAWGPSNGYTF.

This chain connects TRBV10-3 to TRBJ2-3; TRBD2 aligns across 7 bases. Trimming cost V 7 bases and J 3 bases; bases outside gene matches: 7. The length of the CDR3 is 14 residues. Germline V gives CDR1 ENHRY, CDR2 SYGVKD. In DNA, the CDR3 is TGTGCCATCAAAGCTAGCGGAGAAACAGATACGCAGTATTTT. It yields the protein CAIKASGETDTQYF.

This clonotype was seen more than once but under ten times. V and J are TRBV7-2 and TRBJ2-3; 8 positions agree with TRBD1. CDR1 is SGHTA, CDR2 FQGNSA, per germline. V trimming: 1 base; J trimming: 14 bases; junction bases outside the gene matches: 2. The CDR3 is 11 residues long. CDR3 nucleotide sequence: TGTGCCAGCAGCTTAGTCGGGACAGGGTATTTT. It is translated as CASSLVGTGYF.

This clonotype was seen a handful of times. CDR3 bases: TGTGCCAGCAGCTCCGGGGGTAGCAATCAGCCCCAGCATTTT. Translated: CASSSGGSNQPQHF. The chain carries TRBV7-9 and TRBJ1-5; D possibly corresponds to TRBD1 (5 bases). Trimming cost V 4 bases and J 0 bases, with 7 bases left between them. The CDR3 runs to 14 residues. Germline V CDR1 and CDR2: SEHNR, FQNEAQ (reference sequence).

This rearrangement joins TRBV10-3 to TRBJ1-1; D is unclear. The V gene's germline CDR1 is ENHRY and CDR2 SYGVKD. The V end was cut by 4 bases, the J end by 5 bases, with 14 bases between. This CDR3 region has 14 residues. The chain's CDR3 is CAISAPGGRTEAFF. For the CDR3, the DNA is TGTGCCATCAGTGCTCCCGGCGGAAGAACTGAAGCTTTCTTT.

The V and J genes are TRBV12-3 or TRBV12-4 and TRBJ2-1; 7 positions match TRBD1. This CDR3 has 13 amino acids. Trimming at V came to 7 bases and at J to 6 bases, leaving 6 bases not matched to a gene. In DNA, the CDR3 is TGTGCCAGCACCCCACAGGGGATCAATGAGCAGTTCTTC. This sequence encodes CASTPQGINEQFF.

The CDR3 region is CASSFPDLYEQYF. The CDR3 nucleotides are TGTGCCAGCAGCTTTCCCGACCTCTACGAGCAGTACTTC. The V and J genes are TRBV7-9 and TRBJ2-7; D gene ambiguous. The CDR3 sequence is 13 residues long. Germline V gene data show CDR1 as SEHNR and CDR2 as FQNEAQ (reference sequence). Trimming pared 3 bases from V and 3 bases from J, leaving 9 bases between.

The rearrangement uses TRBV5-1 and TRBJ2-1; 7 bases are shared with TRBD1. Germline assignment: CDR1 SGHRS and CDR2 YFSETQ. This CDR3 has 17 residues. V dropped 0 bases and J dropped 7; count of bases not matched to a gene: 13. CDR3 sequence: CASSLVRASDRRNEQFF. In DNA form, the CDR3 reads TGCGCCAGCAGCTTGGTCAGGGCGTCGGACAGGCGGAATGAGCAGTTCTTC.

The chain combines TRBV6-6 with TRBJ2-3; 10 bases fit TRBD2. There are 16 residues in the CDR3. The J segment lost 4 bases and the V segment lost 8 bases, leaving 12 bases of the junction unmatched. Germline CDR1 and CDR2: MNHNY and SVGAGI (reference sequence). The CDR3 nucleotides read TGTGCCAGCGGATCCGGGACTAGCGCGCGCGCAGATACGCAGTATTTT. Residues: CASGSGTSARADTQYF.

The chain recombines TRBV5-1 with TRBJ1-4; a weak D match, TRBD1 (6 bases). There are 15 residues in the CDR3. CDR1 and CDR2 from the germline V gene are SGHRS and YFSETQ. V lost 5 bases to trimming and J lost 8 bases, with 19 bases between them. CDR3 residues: CASSLQGSGGEKLFF. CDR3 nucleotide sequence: TGCGCCAGCAGTTTACAGGGAAGCGGTGGGGAAAAACTGTTTTTT.

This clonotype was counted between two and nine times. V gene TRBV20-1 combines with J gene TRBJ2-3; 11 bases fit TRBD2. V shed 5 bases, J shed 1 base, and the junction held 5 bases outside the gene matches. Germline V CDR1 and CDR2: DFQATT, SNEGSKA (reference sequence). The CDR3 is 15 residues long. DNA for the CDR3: TGCAGTGCTCGGACTAGCGGGCGCCGCACAGATACGCAGTATTTT. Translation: CSARTSGRRTDTQYF.

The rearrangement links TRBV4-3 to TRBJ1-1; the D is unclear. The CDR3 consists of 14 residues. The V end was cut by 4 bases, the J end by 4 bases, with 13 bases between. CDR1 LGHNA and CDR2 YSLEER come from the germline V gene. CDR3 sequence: CASSPTPGGTEAFF. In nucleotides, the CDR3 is TGCGCCAGCAGCCCCACCCCGGGCGGCACTGAAGCTTTCTTT.

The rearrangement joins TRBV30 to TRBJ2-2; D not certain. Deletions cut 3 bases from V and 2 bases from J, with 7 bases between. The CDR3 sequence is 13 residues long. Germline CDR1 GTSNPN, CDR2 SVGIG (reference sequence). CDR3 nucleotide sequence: TGTGCCTGGAGGCTAGTTAACACCGGGGAGCTGTTTTTT. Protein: CAWRLVNTGELFF.

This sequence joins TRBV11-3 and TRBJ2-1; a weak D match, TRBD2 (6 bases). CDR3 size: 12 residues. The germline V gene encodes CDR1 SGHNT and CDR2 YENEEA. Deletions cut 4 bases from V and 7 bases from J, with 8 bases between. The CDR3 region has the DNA TGTGCCAGCAGCTCGGACTATAATGAGCAGTTCTTC. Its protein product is CASSSDYNEQFF. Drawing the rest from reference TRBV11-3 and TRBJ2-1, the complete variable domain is EAGVVQSPRYKIIEKKQPVAFWCNPISGHNTLYWYLQNLGQGPELLIRYENEEAVDDSQLPKDRFSAERLKGVDSTLKIQPAELGDSAVYLCASSSDYNEQFFGPGTRLTVL.

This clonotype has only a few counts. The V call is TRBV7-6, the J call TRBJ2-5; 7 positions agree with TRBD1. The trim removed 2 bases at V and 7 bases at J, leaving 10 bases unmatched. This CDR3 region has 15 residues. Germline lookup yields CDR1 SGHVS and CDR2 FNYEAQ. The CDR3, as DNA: TGTGCCAGCAGCTTACTCCTTACAGGGGTTGGGACCCAGTACTTC. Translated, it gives CASSLLLTGVGTQYF.